The 20 T cell receptor beta chains below come from one sample, sequenced in a study of blood T cell repertoires in COVID-19. Sequencing was performed with immunoSEQ multiplex PCR; in TCRdb, only in-frame clones are kept and a portion is missing. The data show approximately 130,000 clones, 75% to 90% seen once. Sequencing used peripheral blood. These receptors were taken from a human donor in a cohort sampled during active COVID-19.

This clone was picked up one time. The chain combines TRBV6-5 with TRBJ2-3; TRBD1 matches 7 bases. This CDR3 spans 15 amino acids. Germline lookup yields CDR1 MNHEY and CDR2 SVGAGI. V was clipped by 2 bases and J by 1 base; unmatched bases: 3. The CDR3 nucleotides are TGTGCCAGCAGTTACGGGGACAGACGCACAGATACGCAGTATTTT. Translation gives CASSYGDRRTDTQYF.

This chain uses TRBV2 with TRBJ1-5; 8 bases fit TRBD1. Germline CDR1 reads SNHLY; CDR2 reads FYNNEI. This CDR3 is built from 13 residues. V lost 9 bases to trimming and J lost 4 bases; unmatched junction nucleotides: 5. CDR3 bases: TGTGCCAGAGGACAGGGTGTAAATCAGCCCCAGCATTTT. It yields the protein CARGQGVNQPQHF.

With regard to this clone: A junction end diverges from the germline sequence, so it may reflect a read error. The chain has TRBV5-6 and TRBJ1-1, with 7 bases matching TRBD1. The CDR3 covers 12 residues. Germline CDR1 and CDR2: SGHDT and YYEEEE. CDR3 in DNA: TGTGCCAGCAGCCGGAGACAGGGCGCGGTTTCCTTT. This encodes CASSRRQGAVSF.

The V gene is TRBV27, the J gene TRBJ2-6, with 10 bases that match TRBD1. Trimming removed 10 bases from V and 4 bases from J; junction bases left unmatched: 19. CDR1 and CDR2 from the germline V gene are MNHEY and SMNVEV (reference sequence). The CDR3 sequence is 19 residues long. CDR3 sequence: CATRLGGQGFPWGANVLTF. CDR3 nucleotides: TGTGCCACCCGGTTGGGGGGACAGGGGTTTCCGTGGGGGGCCAACGTCCTGACTTTC.

V and J are TRBV27 and TRBJ1-5; 7 bases are shared with TRBD1. The CDR3 totals 15 residues. Germline trimming cut 2 bases from V and 8 bases from J; bases unmatched to any gene: 9. Germline V lookup: CDR1 MNHEY, CDR2 SMNVEV (reference sequence). The CDR3 sequence is CASSLRGGALEPQHF. In DNA form, the CDR3 reads TGTGCCAGCAGTTTACGAGGGGGCGCTTTGGAGCCCCAGCATTTT.

The chain combines TRBV28 with TRBJ2-5, with D possibly being TRBD2 (5 bases). Trimming took 5 bases from V and 4 from J, leaving 8 bases between them. CDR3 length: 12 amino acids. CDR1 MDHEN and CDR2 SYDVKM come from the germline V gene. The CDR3 loop reads CASSGTRETQYF. The CDR3 nucleotides read TGTGCCAGCAGTGGTACTAGAGAGACCCAGTACTTC.

The V and J genes are TRBV11-3 and TRBJ1-1; D may be TRBD1 (5 bases). In germline, CDR1 is SGHNT, CDR2 YENEEA. This CDR3 contains 15 residues. V lost 3 bases, J lost 0 bases, and 11 bases lay in between. CDR3 nucleotide sequence: TGTGCCAGCAGCTTCGTAGGACACGTGAACACTGAAGCTTTCTTT. Amino acids: CASSFVGHVNTEAFF.

This clone was seen more than once but under ten times. The genes are TRBV14 and TRBJ1-6, with unresolved D. The V and J ends lost 3 bases and 6 bases respectively, with 6 bases between them. The CDR3 consists of 13 residues. From germline, CDR1 is SGHDN and CDR2 FVKESK. CDR3 protein: CASSQLSNSPLHF. The DNA for the CDR3 is TGTGCCAGCAGCCAGTTGAGTAATTCACCCCTCCACTTT.

V is TRBV6-5 and J is TRBJ2-3, with 9 bases that match TRBD2. The length of the CDR3 is 15 residues. Germline V CDR1 and CDR2: MNHEY, SVGAGI. With 2 bases clipped from V and 5 bases from J, the junction kept 5 bases outside the gene matches. The CDR3 DNA follows: TGTGCCAGCAGTTACGTGCTAGCGGGAATAGATACGCAGTATTTT. Its protein product is CASSYVLAGIDTQYF.

The J gene is TRBJ1-1, the V gene TRBV6-2 or TRBV6-3; TRBD1 might be the D (5 bases). Per the germline V gene, CDR1 is MNHEY and CDR2 is SVGEGT. Deletions cut 5 bases from V and 6 bases from J, with 7 bases between. This CDR3 comprises 11 residues. The CDR3 spells CASSKGSEAFF. CDR3 nucleotides: TGTGCCAGCAGTAAGGGGTCTGAAGCTTTCTTT.

V is TRBV7-9 and J is TRBJ1-4, with TRBD1 matching 7 bases. Trimming removed 4 bases from V and 3 bases from J; junction bases left unmatched: 2. Germline lookup yields CDR1 SEHNR and CDR2 FQNEAQ (reference sequence). The CDR3 loop spans 14 amino acids. Here the CDR3 DNA reads TGTGCCAGCAGCTCCGGGACAGCTAATGAAAAACTGTTTTTT. Its protein is CASSSGTANEKLFF.

Worth noting for this clone: Other DNA sequences in the same sample also yield this CDR3. The chain is built from TRBV21-1 and TRBJ2-3; the table gives TRBD2 as D, unverified against the DNA. TRBV21-1 is noted as a pseudogene. The CDR3 consists of 17 residues. CDR3 loop: CASSNAGAGGNTDTQYF. As DNA, the CDR3 is TGTGCCAGCAGCAACGCGGGGGCGGGCGGAAACACAGATACGCAGTATTTT.

The chain uses TRBV7-2 and TRBJ1-3, with TRBD1 identical over 7 bases. The CDR3 has 15 residues. Looked up from germline, CDR1 is SGHTA and CDR2 is FQGNSA. V shed 5 bases and J 0 bases; nucleotides not matched to a gene: 4. The DNA for the CDR3 is TGTGCCAGCAGCAGGGACAGTTCCTCTGGAAACACCATATATTTT. This codes for CASSRDSSSGNTIYF.

The sample holds a few counts of this clone. The chain couples TRBV20-1 to TRBJ2-1, with 8 bases aligning to TRBD2. Trimming removed 3 bases from V and 7 bases from J; junction bases left unmatched: 11. Germline lookup yields CDR1 DFQATT and CDR2 SNEGSKA (reference sequence). This CDR3 contains 15 residues. CDR3 region: CSASNRAGVWNEQFF. CDR3 nucleotide sequence: TGCAGTGCTAGTAATAGAGCGGGAGTATGGAATGAGCAGTTCTTC.

V usage is TRBV2 and J usage is TRBJ2-1, with 8 positions matching TRBD2. V was clipped by 11 bases and J by 0 bases; unmatched bases: 12. CDR1 and CDR2 (germline): SNHLY, FYNNEI. CDR3 size: 16 residues. Written as DNA, the CDR3 is TGTGCCGCAGTCTCTAGCGGGTCATACTCCTACAATGAGCAGTTCTTC. Protein sequence: CAAVSSGSYSYNEQFF.

The rearrangement links TRBV7-2 to TRBJ1-1; TRBD1 matches 7 bases. J gave up 6 bases and V 10 bases, and 11 bases lay outside the gene matches. This CDR3 comprises 13 residues. Germline V lookup: CDR1 SGHTA, CDR2 FQGNSA. As DNA, the CDR3 is TGTGCCACCGCCACAGGGGTAGGTCCTGAAGCTTTCTTT. Protein product: CATATGVGPEAFF.

The rearrangement links TRBV12-3 or TRBV12-4 to TRBJ2-1, with 10 bases aligning to TRBD1. This CDR3 comprises 12 residues. The V gene end was trimmed by 6 bases and the J gene end by 11 bases; junction bases not matched to a gene: 4. CDR3 loop: CASSPGQGKQFF. Here the CDR3 DNA reads TGTGCCAGCAGCCCGGGACAGGGGAAGCAGTTCTTC.

The V and J genes are TRBV30 and TRBJ2-7; maybe TRBD1 (5 bases). Germline loops: CDR1 GTSNPN, CDR2 SVGIG (reference sequence). V lost 5 bases and J lost 0, with 8 bases in between. CDR3 length: 12 residues. CDR3 bases: TGTGCCTGGGGACACAGCTCCTACGAGCAGTACGTC. Its protein is CAWGHSSYEQYV.

The genes are TRBV7-9 and TRBJ1-4; 11 positions agree with TRBD1. Per germline, CDR1 SEHNR and CDR2 FQNEAQ (reference sequence). This CDR3 is 16 amino acids long. The V and J ends lost 5 bases and 8 bases, in that order; junction bases with no gene match: 10. The CDR3 region is CASSPRTGGEWEKLFF. The CDR3 DNA follows: TGTGCCAGCAGCCCCAGGACAGGGGGCGAATGGGAAAAACTGTTTTTT.

This chain uses TRBV3-1 (or the pseudogene TRBV3-2) with TRBJ1-2; D call uncertain. This CDR3 region has 14 residues. The germline CDR1 and CDR2 sequences are LGHDT and YNNKEL (reference sequence). Trimming stripped 4 bases from V and 4 bases from J, with 13 bases between. In DNA, the CDR3 is TGTGCCAGCAGCCGAGATTACAAATCCTATGGCTACACCTTC. Amino acids: CASSRDYKSYGYTF.